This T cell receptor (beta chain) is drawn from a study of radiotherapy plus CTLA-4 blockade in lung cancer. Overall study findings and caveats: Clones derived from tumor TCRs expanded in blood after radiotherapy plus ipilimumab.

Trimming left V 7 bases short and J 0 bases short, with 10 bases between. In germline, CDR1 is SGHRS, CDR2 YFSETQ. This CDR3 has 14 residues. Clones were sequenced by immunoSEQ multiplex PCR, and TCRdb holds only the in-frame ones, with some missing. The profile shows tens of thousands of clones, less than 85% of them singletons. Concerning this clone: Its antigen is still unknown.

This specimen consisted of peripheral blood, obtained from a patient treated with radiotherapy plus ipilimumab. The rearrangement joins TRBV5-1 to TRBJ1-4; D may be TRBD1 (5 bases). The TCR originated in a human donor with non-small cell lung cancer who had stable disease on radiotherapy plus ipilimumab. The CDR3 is CASGDSATNEKLFF. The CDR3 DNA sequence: TGCGCCAGCGGCGACAGTGCAACTAATGAAAAACTGTTTTTT.